The sample holds a few counts of the clone carrying this TCR beta chain. The antigen is unknown. This CDR3 comprises 15 residues. V dropped 2 bases and J dropped 9; count of bases not matched to a gene: 8. Germline V gene lookup returns CDR1 MNHEY and CDR2 SMNVEV (reference sequence). The sample originates from a study of T cell repertoires in cytomegalovirus infection. Study in general: Recently identified HLA-C-restricted CMV epitopes were among the peptides used. Public TCR beta signatures were indicative of both CMV infection and a matching HLA type. Study observations and caveats: CMV-specific TCR beta clonotypes restricted by HLA-C were the ones dominating the ex vivo response.

TCRdb reprocessed the reads with MiXCR, giving one entry per CDR3 protein. The sample contains around 100,000 distinct CDR3 sequences, roughly 39% of which appear only once. The genes are TRBV27 and TRBJ2-2, with TRBD1 matching over 8 bases. Sequences were derived from CD8+ T cells from cultured PBMCs, sampled from culture after CMV antigen stimulation. This receptor was taken from a human donor in good health (CMV status not recorded). Some clones in this sample may be carry-over from other donors' samples. CDR3 sequence (DNA): TGTGCCAGCAGTTTAAAGACAGGGGTAGGCCGGGAGCTGTTTTTT. It codes for CASSLKTGVGRELFF.